The T cell receptor (beta chain) described here comes from a study of blood T cell repertoires in COVID-19. In the study overall: Sites in the United States, Italy and Spain provided acute and convalescent COVID-19 samples. The analysed material was cDNA or gDNA that came from T cells, B-cell-depleted T cells, or PBMCs.

Per germline, CDR1 SGHDN and CDR2 FVKESK. V was clipped by 3 bases and J by 8 bases; unmatched bases: 5. The CDR3 length is 13 residues. Original handling: How many nucleated cells were present was estimated from reference gene primer amplification. Assay used: immunoSEQ multiplex PCR; TCRdb lists only in-frame clones, some missing. V and J calls and clone size follow that table, whereas D and trimming were derived from the DNA. The table shows 180,000 or so clones, with about 86% occurring only once. V is TRBV14 and J is TRBJ2-7; 9 bases are shared with TRBD1. This sequence was found in a woman under 40 with active or convalescent COVID-19. Sample: peripheral blood. The CDR3 region has the DNA TGTGCCAGCAGCCAGGGACAGGGTTACAAGCAGTACTTC. Translation: CASSQGQGYKQYF.